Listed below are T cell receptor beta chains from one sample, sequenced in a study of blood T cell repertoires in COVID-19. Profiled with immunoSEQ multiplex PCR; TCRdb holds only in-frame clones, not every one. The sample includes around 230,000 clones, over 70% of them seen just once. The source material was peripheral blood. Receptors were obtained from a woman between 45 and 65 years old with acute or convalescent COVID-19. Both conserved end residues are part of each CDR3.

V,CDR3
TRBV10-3,CAISPGQGGYEQYF
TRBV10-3,CAISPGTEYGYTF
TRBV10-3,CAIRAGPSYNEQFF
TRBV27,CASSGSGTGINEQFF
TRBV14,CASSPSGQGRSGYTF
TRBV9,CASSARTGGRGYTF
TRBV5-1,CASSDRLAGLSRGEQFF
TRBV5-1,CASRGRGPSYNEQFF
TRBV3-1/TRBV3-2,CASSPRGQGRTDTQYF
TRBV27,CASRDRGPGELFF
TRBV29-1,CSVAPTGNTEAFF
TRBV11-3,CASSLGVSRELFF
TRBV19,CASKRDNGETLHF
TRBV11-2,CASSGGYEQYF
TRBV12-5,CASGAREREVPDEQYF
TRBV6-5,CASSYGQSNQPQHF
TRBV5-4,CASSLEYQETDTQYF
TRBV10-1,CASSPSSGSWRNEQFF
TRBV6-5,CASSYGSPVGNTIYF
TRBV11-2,CASSFGGFNEQYF
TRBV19,CASRSGGANGETQYF
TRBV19,CASSIGKLGASNQPQHF
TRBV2,CASRIILRGGHSPLHF
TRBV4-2,CASSHSGEGVGHEVTDTQYF
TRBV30,CAWSAMGTDNSPLHF
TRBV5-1,CASSLGAASGTQYF
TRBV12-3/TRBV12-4,CASSFFQGETQYF
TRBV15,CATRLQETQYF
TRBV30,CACGAGATNEKLFF
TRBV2,CASTGTGPNYGYTF
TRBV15,CATSRDTSGTDTQYF
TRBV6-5,CASSSAGGREEQYF
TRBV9,CASSVSLAGGISDTQYF
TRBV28,CASRIGGPDTQYF
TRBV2,CASRPGGRPNYGYTF
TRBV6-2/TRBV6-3,CASSWGGAETQYF
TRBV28,CASSLWDRQAYEQYF
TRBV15,CATSRVSGQAEFAQYF
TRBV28,CASSRRQGPFNEKLFF
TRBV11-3,CASSPRAGPNTGELFF
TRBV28,CASSGQGLYEQYF
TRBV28,CASRGAAKNIQYF
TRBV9,CASSSPTSGIHEQFF
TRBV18,CASSVTTGGAGNTIYF
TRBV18,CASSPPGSRTGNNEQFF
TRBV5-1,CASSRGSYTEAFF
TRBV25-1,CASSRAGLNQPQHF